This T cell receptor beta chain was sequenced during a study of tumor-infiltrating lymphocytes in glioblastoma multiforme. General study points: T cells were not sorted into functional subsets. Only one glioblastoma patient had TCR and mutation analysis.

A remark on this clonotype: The antigen is not known. Germline is not matched at one junction end, which may reflect a read error.

The germline V gene has CDR1 MNHEY and CDR2 SVGEGT. There are 14 residues in the CDR3. Three nested ARM-PCR rounds with V-beta and C-beta primers built TCRB libraries. TCRdb independently ran MiXCR on the multiplex PCR reads; one entry per CDR3 protein. The sample records around 15,000 distinct CDR3 sequences, 65% to 75% being singletons. This clonotype was sampled from a male donor with glioblastoma. This rearrangement joins TRBV6-2 or TRBV6-3 to TRBJ1-2, with 7 bases aligning to TRBD1. The specimen was brain tumor tissue. The CDR3 DNA sequence: TGTGTCAGCAGTCCGGGACAGCGATTCTATGGCTACACCTTT. Its translation is CVSSPGQRFYGYTF.